The following is a T cell receptor beta chain sequence with its context. Its antigen is currently not known. Base-call qualities are not available, and no considerably larger clone is one nucleotide away. The run used an Illumina HiSeq 1500. In TCRdb, the public reads were trimmed at Q25 with fastp and aligned with MiXCR, with productive beta chains retained. Identical CDR3 proteins give one entry, which carries the most common genes and DNA. The sample table contains fewer than 250,000 distinct CDR3 sequences; only one count was recorded for roughly 23% of them. The ten top clones hold about 20% of the sample. CDR1 and CDR2 (SNHLY, FYNNEI) derive from the germline V gene. Reading from cysteine to phenylalanine, the CDR3 counts 13 amino acids. Just CDR3 DNA is preserved here, 39 bases in frame from base 1. The junction shows trimming of 2 bases on V and 2 bases on J, plus 6 bases between the germline ends.

This sample is part of a study of T cell repertoires in cytomegalovirus infection (dated by TCRdb to about 2019). A note on the overall study: The HLA type of each donor mattered for the analysis, because public TCR beta signatures pointed to carriage of CMV infection along with the matching HLA type.

The research as a whole found: Cumulative frequency of public TCR beta family members discriminated carriers of CMV infection plus the relevant HLA type in this cohort and an independent approximately 360-donor cohort. In the ex vivo response, HLA-C-restricted CMV-specific TCR beta clonotypes were dominant, and in two of eight donors the single most frequent clonotype came from this HLA-C-restricted group.

The TCR sequence derives from a human donor in good health (CMV status not recorded). Some clones in this sample may be carry-over from other donors' samples. Input material: CD8+ T cells from PBMCs. The chain employs TRBV2 and TRBJ1-2; too little of a D gene remains to name it. CDR3 region: CASSETTNYGYTF. At the DNA level, the sequence is TGTGCCAGCAGTGAAACGACCAACTATGGCTACACCTTC.